One and the same sample provided the 8 T cell receptor beta chains below, sequenced in a study of shared clonotypes between healthy human individuals (dated by TCRdb to about 2020). The method behind the library was the immunoSEQ multiplex PCR assay. What TCRdb holds here is the immuneACCESS table cut down to in-frame rearrangements. Part of the clones is not present; checked against another copy, under half of the missing clones reflect an unresolved V gene, and the others are unexplained. The sample has about 2.3 million clones on record, 80% to 95% of them singletons. Of the sample, about 0.36% is held by the ten largest clones. Sample: naive CD4+ T cells from PBMCs. Explained via the paper, the cell subset or site label denotes: CD45RA+ positively selected. All receptors come from a man between 18 and 29 years old in good health. Some clones in this sample may be carry-over from other donors' samples.

Notes on this clone: This same CDR3 is encoded by further DNA sequences in the sample. This sequence joins TRBV29-1 and TRBJ2-3; D gene uncertain. The CDR3 length is 12 residues. V lost 4 bases to trimming and J lost 3 bases, with 8 bases between them. Germline CDR1 is SQVTM and CDR2 is ANQGSEA. The CDR3 nucleotides are TGCAGCGTTGTAGGTCCGACAGATACGCAGTATTTT. This gives the protein CSVVGPTDTQYF.

The chain combines TRBV14 with TRBJ2-7; D unresolved. Germline V gene data show CDR1 as SGHDN and CDR2 as FVKESK. Trimming removed 1 base from V and 2 bases from J, with 6 bases in between. This CDR3 is built from 13 residues. For the CDR3, the DNA is TGTGCCAGCAGCCAAGGAATCCCCTACGAGCAGTACTTC. Protein product: CASSQGIPYEQYF.

This chain connects TRBV6-1 to TRBJ1-1; 8 nucleotides align to TRBD1. CDR1 MNHNS and CDR2 SASEGT come from the germline V gene. CDR3 length: 15 residues. The J segment lost 1 base and the V segment lost 3 bases, leaving 4 bases of the junction unmatched. CDR3 loop: CASSDRGLSNTEAFF. The CDR3 nucleotides read TGTGCCAGCAGTGACAGGGGGCTTTCGAACACTGAAGCTTTCTTT.

In this sample, this clone turned up once. The CDR3 region is CASNGGRSYEQYF. CDR3 bases: TGTGCCAGCAACGGAGGAAGATCCTACGAGCAGTACTTC. The V and J genes are TRBV2 and TRBJ2-7; D possibly corresponds to TRBD2 (5 bases). The CDR3 runs 13 residues. V lost 7 bases to trimming and J lost 1 base, with 11 bases between them. Germline assignment: CDR1 SNHLY and CDR2 FYNNEI. Full variable domain (rest looked up from reference TRBV2 and TRBJ2-7): EPEVTQTPSHQVTQMGQEVILRCVPISNHLYFYWYRQILGQKVEFLVSFYNNEISEKSEIFDDQFSVERPDGSNFTLKIRSTKLEDSAMYFCASNGGRSYEQYFGPGTRLTVT.

The rearrangement joins TRBV14 to TRBJ2-7; 10 bases align to TRBD1. CDR1 is SGHDN, CDR2 FVKESK, per germline. J was trimmed by 3 bases and V by 2 bases; bases with no gene match: 4. The CDR3 covers 15 residues. The CDR3 loop is CASSQPGQGFYEQYF. The CDR3 DNA reads as TGTGCCAGCAGCCAACCGGGACAGGGGTTCTACGAGCAGTACTTC.

As concerns this clone: The sample contains more than one DNA sequence encoding this CDR3. The V and J genes are TRBV6-5 and TRBJ2-7; D unresolved. Germline-derived CDR1 and CDR2 are MNHEY and SVGAGI. Trimming left V 0 bases short and J 4 bases short, with 7 bases between. This CDR3 comprises 13 residues. CDR3 DNA: TGTGCCAGCAGTTACTCGGGCCTGTACGAGCAGTACTTC. Its translation: CASSYSGLYEQYF.

The V gene is TRBV2, the J gene TRBJ2-7, with TRBD2 matching over 10 bases. In germline, CDR1 is SNHLY, CDR2 FYNNEI. The ends lost 8 bases at V and 9 bases at J; junction bases unmatched: 10. The CDR3 contains 13 residues. CDR3 protein: CASDYFLAGVQYF. The CDR3 DNA reads TGTGCCAGCGACTACTTTCTAGCGGGAGTGCAGTACTTC. Combining the CDR3 with reference TRBV2 and TRBJ2-7 gives the whole variable domain EPEVTQTPSHQVTQMGQEVILRCVPISNHLYFYWYRQILGQKVEFLVSFYNNEISEKSEIFDDQFSVERPDGSNFTLKIRSTKLEDSAMYFCASDYFLAGVQYFGPGTRLTVT.

The rearrangement joins TRBV28 to TRBJ1-5, with D maybe TRBD1 (5 bases). V lost 3 bases to trimming and J lost 5 bases, with 14 bases between them. The germline V gene encodes CDR1 MDHEN and CDR2 SYDVKM. The CDR3 is made up of 15 amino acids. CDR3 in DNA: TGTGCCAGCAGTTTTCGTTCGGGGCTTTATCAGCCCCAGCATTTT. Its protein is CASSFRSGLYQPQHF.